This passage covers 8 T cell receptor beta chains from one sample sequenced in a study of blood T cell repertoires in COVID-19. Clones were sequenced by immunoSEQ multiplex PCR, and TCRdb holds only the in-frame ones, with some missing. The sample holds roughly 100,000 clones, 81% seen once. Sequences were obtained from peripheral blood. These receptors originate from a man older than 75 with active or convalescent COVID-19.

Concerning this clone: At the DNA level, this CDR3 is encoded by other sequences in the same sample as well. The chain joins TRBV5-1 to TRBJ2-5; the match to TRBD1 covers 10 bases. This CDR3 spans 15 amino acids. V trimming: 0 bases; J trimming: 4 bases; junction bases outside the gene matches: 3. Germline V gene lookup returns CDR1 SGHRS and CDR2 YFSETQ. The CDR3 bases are TGCGCCAGCAGCTTGGCCGGGACAGGGGTAGAGACCCAGTACTTC. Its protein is CASSLAGTGVETQYF. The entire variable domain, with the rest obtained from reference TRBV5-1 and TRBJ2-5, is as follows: KAGVTQTPRYLIKTRGQQVTLSCSPISGHRSVSWYQQTPGQGLQFLFEYFSETQRNKGNFPGRFSGRQFSNSRSEMNVSTLELGDSALYLCASSLAGTGVETQYFGPGTRLLVL.

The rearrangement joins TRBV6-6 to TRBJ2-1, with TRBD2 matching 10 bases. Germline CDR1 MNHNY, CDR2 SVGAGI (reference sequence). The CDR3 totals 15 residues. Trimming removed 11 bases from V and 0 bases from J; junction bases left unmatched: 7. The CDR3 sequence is CASWQRGGSYNEQFF. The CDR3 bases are TGTGCCTCCTGGCAGCGGGGGGGCTCCTACAATGAGCAGTTCTTC.

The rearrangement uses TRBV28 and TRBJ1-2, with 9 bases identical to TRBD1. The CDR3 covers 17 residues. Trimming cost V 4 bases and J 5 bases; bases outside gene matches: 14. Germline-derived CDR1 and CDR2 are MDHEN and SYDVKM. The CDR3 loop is CASSSRGQGSKRYGYTF. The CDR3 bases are TGTGCCAGCAGTTCCCGAGGACAGGGGAGTAAGAGGTATGGCTACACCTTC.

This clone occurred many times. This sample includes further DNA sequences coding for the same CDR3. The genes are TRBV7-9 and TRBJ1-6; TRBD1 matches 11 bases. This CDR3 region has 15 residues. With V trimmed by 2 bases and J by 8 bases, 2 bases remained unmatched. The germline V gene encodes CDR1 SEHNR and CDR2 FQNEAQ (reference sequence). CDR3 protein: CASSLSGQGDSPLHF. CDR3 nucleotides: TGTGCCAGCAGCTTATCGGGACAGGGGGATTCACCCCTCCACTTT.

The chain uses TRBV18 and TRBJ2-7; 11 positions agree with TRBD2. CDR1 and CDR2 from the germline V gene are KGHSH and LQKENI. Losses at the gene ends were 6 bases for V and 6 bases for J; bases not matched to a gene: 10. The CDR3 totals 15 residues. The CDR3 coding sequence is TGTGCCAGCTCCCAGGAGACTAGCGGGGCCAGCGAGCAGTACTTC. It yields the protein CASSQETSGASEQYF.

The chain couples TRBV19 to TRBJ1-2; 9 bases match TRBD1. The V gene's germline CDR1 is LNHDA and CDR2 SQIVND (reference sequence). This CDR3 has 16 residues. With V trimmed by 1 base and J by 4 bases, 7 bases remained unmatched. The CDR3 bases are TGTGCCAGTAGTATAGTCCCGACAGGGGGGAGCTATGGCTACACCTTC. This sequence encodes CASSIVPTGGSYGYTF.

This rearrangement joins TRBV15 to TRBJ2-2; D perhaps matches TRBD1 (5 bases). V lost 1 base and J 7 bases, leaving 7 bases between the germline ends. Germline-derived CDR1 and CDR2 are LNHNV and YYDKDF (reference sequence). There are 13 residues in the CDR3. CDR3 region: CATSRGTGGELFF. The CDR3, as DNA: TGTGCCACCAGCAGAGGAACAGGCGGGGAGCTGTTTTTT.

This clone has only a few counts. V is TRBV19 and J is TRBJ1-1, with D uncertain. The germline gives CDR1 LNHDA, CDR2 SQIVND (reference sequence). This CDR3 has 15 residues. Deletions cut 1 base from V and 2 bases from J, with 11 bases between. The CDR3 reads CASSIGQAGNTEAFF. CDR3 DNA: TGTGCCAGTAGTATAGGCCAGGCCGGTAACACTGAAGCTTTCTTT.